Below, 15 T cell receptor beta chains from the same sample are listed, as sequenced in a study of blood T cell repertoires in COVID-19. Here immunoSEQ multiplex PCR was the method, and the copy in TCRdb shows in-frame clones only, minus some. The table shows about 130,000 clones, with about 84% occurring only once. The sample taken for sequencing was peripheral blood. The receptors were sampled from a human donor in a cohort sampled during active COVID-19.

The chain joins TRBV6-5 to TRBJ2-7; D is perhaps TRBD1 (5 bases). CDR3 length equals 14 residues. From germline, CDR1 is MNHEY and CDR2 SVGAGI. Trimming shortened V by 11 bases and J by 0 bases, and 17 bases separated the two germline ends. The CDR3 reads CAGVPQGHSYEQYF. The CDR3 DNA sequence: TGTGCCGGAGTCCCCCAGGGTCACTCCTACGAGCAGTACTTC.

The J gene is TRBJ2-2, the V gene TRBV9; 8 bases map to TRBD2. CDR1 is SGDLS, CDR2 YYNGEE, per germline. The CDR3 has 15 residues. Trimming removed 3 bases from V and 4 bases from J; junction bases left unmatched: 5. CDR3 bases: TGTGCCAGCAGCGCGGGGGGGCGCGTCACCGGGGAGCTGTTTTTT. Translation: CASSAGGRVTGELFF. The whole variable domain, remainder taken from reference TRBV9 and TRBJ2-2, is DSGVTQTPKHLITATGQRVTLRCSPRSGDLSVYWYQQSLDQGLQFLIQYYNGEERAKGNILERFSAQQFPDLHSELNLSSLELGDSALYFCASSAGGRVTGELFFGEGSRLTVL.

The chain uses TRBV5-1 and TRBJ2-3; D unclear. The CDR3 runs to 15 residues. Trimming removed 1 base at V and 3 bases at J, with 12 bases between. Germline V gives CDR1 SGHRS, CDR2 YFSETQ. The CDR3 nucleotides read TGCGCCAGCAGCTTGACGCTAGTTTTGACAGATACGCAGTATTTT. Encoded protein: CASSLTLVLTDTQYF.

This clone was counted once. The V gene is TRBV12-5, the J gene TRBJ2-1; TRBD2 matches 10 bases. This CDR3 has 15 amino acids. J was trimmed by 7 bases and V by 3 bases; bases with no gene match: 6. Looked up from germline, CDR1 is LGHNT and CDR2 is FRNRAP. The CDR3 bases are TGTGCTAGTGGTTTAGCGGGAGGGCCCCTAAATGAGCAGTTCTTC. Residues: CASGLAGGPLNEQFF.

The DNA of the CDR3 is TGTGCCAGTAGAGACACTAGGGTACGCACAGATACGCAGTATTTT. Its translation is CASRDTRVRTDTQYF. V and J are TRBV19 and TRBJ2-3; tentative D call: TRBD2 (5 bases). Germline CDR1 is LNHDA and CDR2 is SQIVND (reference sequence). The CDR3 spans 15 residues. Between the trimmed V and J ends, which lost 6 bases and 1 base, there was a span of 14 bases.

This rearrangement joins TRBV4-1 to TRBJ2-5; 9 positions match TRBD1. The CDR3 runs to 14 residues. CDR1 and CDR2 from the germline V gene are MGHRA and YSYEKL. Trimming at V came to 5 bases and at J to 5 bases, leaving 6 bases not matched to a gene. Written as DNA, the CDR3 is TGCGCCAGCAGCTTGACAGGGGGGGAGGAGACCCAGTACTTC. Its protein is CASSLTGGEETQYF.

The chain joins TRBV25-1 to TRBJ2-2; 8 bases agree with TRBD2. Germline CDR1 reads MGHDK; CDR2 reads SYGVNS. Losses at the gene ends were 2 bases for V and 4 bases for J; bases not matched to a gene: 6. The length of the CDR3 is 16 residues. CDR3 region: CASSERGGGTTGELFF. CDR3 DNA: TGTGCCAGCAGTGAACGGGGGGGAGGAACCACCGGGGAGCTGTTTTTT.

This chain uses TRBV5-5 with TRBJ2-2; no definite D call. The CDR3 spans 12 residues. V was trimmed by 0 bases and J by 8 bases, leaving 5 bases between them. Germline assignment: CDR1 SGHKS and CDR2 YYEKEE (reference sequence). CDR3 in amino acids: CASSLDRGELFF. CDR3 in DNA: TGTGCCAGCAGCTTGGACAGAGGGGAGCTGTTTTTT.

This clone has a handful of counts. This sequence joins TRBV6-2 or TRBV6-3 and TRBJ2-5; a weak D match, TRBD2 (5 bases). CDR3 length: 14 residues. The V end lost 2 bases, the J end lost 4 bases, and 11 bases lay between the germline ends. Germline CDR1 and CDR2: MNHEY and SVGEGT. The CDR3 reads CASSYRNLAETQYF. For the CDR3, the DNA is TGTGCCAGCAGTTACCGGAATCTAGCAGAGACCCAGTACTTC.

In this sample, this clone turned up once. The J gene is TRBJ2-1, the V gene TRBV5-1; 12 bases line up with TRBD2. V gave up 3 bases and J gave up 7 bases; unmatched junction bases: 8. CDR3 size: 16 residues. Germline V gene data show CDR1 as SGHRS and CDR2 as YFSETQ. The CDR3 protein is CASSSPLAGGFNEQFF. Written as DNA, the CDR3 is TGCGCCAGCAGCTCGCCACTAGCGGGAGGTTTTAATGAGCAGTTCTTC.

The chain is built from TRBV9 and TRBJ1-5, with unresolved D. The CDR3 is 13 residues long. The V and J ends lost 0 bases and 5 bases respectively, with 6 bases between them. Germline values: CDR1 SGDLS, CDR2 YYNGEE. CDR3 sequence: CASSVGVDQPQHF. The CDR3 region has the DNA TGTGCCAGCAGCGTAGGAGTTGATCAGCCCCAGCATTTT.

The V and J genes are TRBV6-2 or TRBV6-3 and TRBJ2-7; TRBD2 matches 10 bases. CDR1 is MNHEY and CDR2 is SVGEGT in the germline V gene. Germline trimming cut 4 bases from V and 4 bases from J; bases unmatched to any gene: 16. The CDR3 contains 18 residues. The CDR3 region has the DNA TGTGCCAGCAGTTCCTTTTCATCGAGCGGGAGGGCCGGTTACGAGCAGTACTTC. Its translation: CASSSFSSSGRAGYEQYF.

The chain joins TRBV12-3 or TRBV12-4 to TRBJ2-1, with 11 bases identical to TRBD2. The trim removed 3 bases at V and 16 bases at J, leaving 8 bases unmatched. The CDR3 contains 13 residues. The CDR3 protein is CASSFGLAGGFFF. CDR3 nucleotide sequence: TGTGCCAGCAGTTTTGGTCTAGCGGGAGGTTTTTTCTTC.

The genes are TRBV7-8 and TRBJ1-1; 8 nucleotides align to TRBD1. CDR3 length equals 16 residues. V lost 2 bases to trimming and J lost 1 base; unmatched junction nucleotides: 6. The germline CDR1 and CDR2 sequences are SGHVS and FQNEAQ. CDR3 protein: CASSLFPTGANTEAFF. The CDR3 region has the DNA TGTGCCAGCAGCTTATTCCCGACAGGGGCGAACACTGAAGCTTTCTTT.

V usage is TRBV5-1 and J usage is TRBJ1-1; 7 bases are shared with TRBD1. The CDR3 is made up of 13 amino acids. Germline V CDR1 and CDR2: SGHRS, YFSETQ. J lost 3 bases, V lost 4 bases, and 3 bases had no gene match. CDR3 amino acids: CASSHGTDTEAFF. As DNA, the CDR3 is TGCGCCAGCAGCCACGGGACAGACACTGAAGCTTTCTTT.